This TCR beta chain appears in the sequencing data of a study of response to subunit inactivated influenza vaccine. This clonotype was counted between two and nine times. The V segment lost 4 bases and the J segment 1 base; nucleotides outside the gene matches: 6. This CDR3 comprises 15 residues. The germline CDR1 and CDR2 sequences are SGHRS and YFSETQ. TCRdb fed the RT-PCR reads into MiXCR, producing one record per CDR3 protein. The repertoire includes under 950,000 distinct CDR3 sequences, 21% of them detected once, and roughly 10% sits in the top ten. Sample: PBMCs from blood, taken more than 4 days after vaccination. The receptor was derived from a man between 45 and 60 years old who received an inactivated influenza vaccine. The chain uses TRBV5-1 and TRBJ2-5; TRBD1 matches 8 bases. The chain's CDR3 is CASSTGQGPQETQYF. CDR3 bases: TGCGCCAGCAGCACAGGACAGGGCCCCCAAGAGACCCAGTACTTC.